This T cell receptor beta chain came from a study of OX40 agonist ivuxolimab in advanced cancers. The repertoire was sequenced with immunoSEQ multiplex PCR; TCRdb's copy has only in-frame clones and lacks some. The sample gives about 19,000 clones, 86% of which show up once; roughly 14% is in the top ten. The trim removed 2 bases at V and 3 bases at J, leaving 9 bases unmatched. This CDR3 contains 16 residues. Germline assignment: CDR1 GTSNPN and CDR2 SVGIG (reference sequence). The clonotype comes from an adult with an advanced solid tumor such as melanoma, head and neck, liver or kidney cancer. Source: CD4+ or CD8+ T cells sorted from blood, taken in a trial of the OX40 agonist ivuxolimab. The chain is built from TRBV30 and TRBJ1-5, with 8 bases aligning to TRBD1. In DNA form, the CDR3 reads TGTGCCTGGAGTCCGAAGGACAGGGAATTCAATCAGCCCCAGCATTTT. Protein: CAWSPKDREFNQPQHF.